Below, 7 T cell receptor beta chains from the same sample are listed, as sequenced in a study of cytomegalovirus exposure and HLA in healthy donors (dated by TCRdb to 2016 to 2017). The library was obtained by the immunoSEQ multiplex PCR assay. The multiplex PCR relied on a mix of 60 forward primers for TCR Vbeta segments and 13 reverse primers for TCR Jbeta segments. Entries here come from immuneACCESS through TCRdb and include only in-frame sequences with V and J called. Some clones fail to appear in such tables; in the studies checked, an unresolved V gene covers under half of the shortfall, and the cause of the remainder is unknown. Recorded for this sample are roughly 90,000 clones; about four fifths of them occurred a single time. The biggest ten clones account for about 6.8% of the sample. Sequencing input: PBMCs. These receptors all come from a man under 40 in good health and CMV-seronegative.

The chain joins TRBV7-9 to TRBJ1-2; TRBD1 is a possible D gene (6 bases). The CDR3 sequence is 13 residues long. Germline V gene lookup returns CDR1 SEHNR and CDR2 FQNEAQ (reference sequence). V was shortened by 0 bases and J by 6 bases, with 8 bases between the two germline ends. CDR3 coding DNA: TGTGCCAGCAGCTTAGCCCAGGGGAATGGCTACACCTTC. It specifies CASSLAQGNGYTF.

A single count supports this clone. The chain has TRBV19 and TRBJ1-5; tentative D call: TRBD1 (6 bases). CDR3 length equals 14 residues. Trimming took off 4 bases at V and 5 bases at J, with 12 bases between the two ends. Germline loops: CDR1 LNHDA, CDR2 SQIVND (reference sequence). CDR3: CASSTRGSDQPQHF. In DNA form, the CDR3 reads TGTGCCAGTAGTACCAGGGGCAGTGATCAGCCCCAGCATTTT.

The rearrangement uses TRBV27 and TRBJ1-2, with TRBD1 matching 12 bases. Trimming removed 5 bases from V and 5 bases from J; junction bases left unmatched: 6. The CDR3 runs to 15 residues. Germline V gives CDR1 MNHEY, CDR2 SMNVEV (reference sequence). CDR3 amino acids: CASSPGQGAHYGYTF. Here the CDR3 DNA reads TGTGCCAGCAGTCCGGGACAGGGGGCACATTATGGCTACACCTTC.

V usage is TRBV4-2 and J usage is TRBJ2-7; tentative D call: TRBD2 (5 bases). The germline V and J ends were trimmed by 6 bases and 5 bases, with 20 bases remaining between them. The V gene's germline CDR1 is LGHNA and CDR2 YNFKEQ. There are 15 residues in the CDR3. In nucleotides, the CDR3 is TGTGCCAGCAGTCGACAAGTTCGGGGTGGCGACGAGCAGTACTTC. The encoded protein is CASSRQVRGGDEQYF.

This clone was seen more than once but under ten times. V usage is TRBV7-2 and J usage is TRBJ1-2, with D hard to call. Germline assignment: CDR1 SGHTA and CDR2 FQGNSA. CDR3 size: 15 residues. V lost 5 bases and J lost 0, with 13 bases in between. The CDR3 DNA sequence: TGTGCCAGCAGCCTAAGTCTCGGGGCTAACTATGGCTACACCTTC. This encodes CASSLSLGANYGYTF.

DNA for the CDR3: TGCGCCAGCAGCTTCAGGGTCAATGAGCAGTTCTTC. Encoded protein: CASSFRVNEQFF. The chain employs TRBV5-1 and TRBJ2-1; D is perhaps TRBD1 (5 bases). This CDR3 is 12 amino acids long. Per the germline V gene, CDR1 is SGHRS and CDR2 is YFSETQ. V lost 2 bases, J lost 6 bases, and 6 bases lay in between.

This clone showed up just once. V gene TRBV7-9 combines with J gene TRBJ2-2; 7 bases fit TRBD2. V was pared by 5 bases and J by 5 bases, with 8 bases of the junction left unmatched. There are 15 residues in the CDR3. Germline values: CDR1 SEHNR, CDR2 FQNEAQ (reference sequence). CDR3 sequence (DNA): TGTGCCAGCAGCATCACTAGGACTAGTACCGGGGAGCTGTTTTTT. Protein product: CASSITRTSTGELFF. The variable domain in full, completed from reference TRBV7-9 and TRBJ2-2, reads DTGVSQNPRHKITKRGQNVTFRCDPISEHNRLYWYRQTLGQGPEFLTYFQNEAQLEKSRLLSDRFSAERPKGSFSTLEIQRTEQGDSAMYLCASSITRTSTGELFFGEGSRLTVL.